Listed below are T cell receptor beta chains from one sample, sequenced in a study of a mutant IDH1 vaccine in newly diagnosed glioma. No antigens are known for them. Some clones are missing from TCRdb's copy, which holds only in-frame ones; the method was immunoSEQ multiplex PCR. The data hold about 94,000 clones, with roughly 91% observed a single time. The sequencing here drew on PBMCs, taken from a glioma patient whose treatment included an IDH1 peptide vaccine. These receptors were collected from a woman between 45 and 60 years old with glioma. CDR3s include the opening cysteine and the closing phenylalanine or tryptophan. The D gene is left open where the match is weak. Only part of the rows carry a size: once, few, many, or a class if the clone is expanded.

NA,NA,TRBJ2-1,TRBV10-3,TGTGCCATCAGTTCAATAGCAGGAATCGGCAATGAGCAGTTCTTC,CAISSIAGIGNEQFF
NA,TRBD2,TRBJ2-2,TRBV28,TGTGCCAGCAGTTTAGCGGGAGGGGACACCGGGGAGCTGTTTTTT,CASSLAGGDTGELFF
NA,TRBD1,TRBJ2-3,TRBV7-2,TGTGCCAGCAGCCACGGGGACAGGCCTGCGGATACGCAGTATTTT,CASSHGDRPADTQYF
NA,NA,TRBJ1-5,TRBV5-1,TGCGCCAGCAGCTTGGGTAGCAATCAGCCCCAGCATTTT,CASSLGSNQPQHF
NA,TRBD2,TRBJ2-1,TRBV5-1,TGCGCCAGCAGCGGAGGTAGCGGGCGGGGCAATGAGCAGTTCTTC,CASSGGSGRGNEQFF
NA,NA,TRBJ1-3,TRBV30,TGTGCCTGGAGTGCTGGGGGCAGAAACACCATATATTTT,CAWSAGGRNTIYF
NA,NA,TRBJ2-2,TRBV19,TGTGCCAGTAGTATGCTTCCCGAGGGGGGCGGGGAGCTGTTTTTT,CASSMLPEGGGELFF
NA,NA,TRBJ2-1,TRBV5-1,TGCGCCAGCAGCTCGGGACATTCCGGCCTCGGTGAGCAGTTCTTC,CASSSGHSGLGEQFF
NA,NA,TRBJ2-5,TRBV2,TGTGCCAGCAGACAGGGACCCTTCGGAGGGGAGACCCAGTACTTC,CASRQGPFGGETQYF
NA,NA,TRBJ1-2,TRBV9,TGTGCCAGCAGCGCCCCCTATGGCTACACCTTC,CASSAPYGYTF
NA,TRBD1,TRBJ2-7,TRBV6-6,TGTGCCAGCAGTCCACAGGGGGCAGGCGAGCAGTACTTC,CASSPQGAGEQYF
NA,NA,TRBJ1-4,TRBV28,TGTGCCAGCAGTTTATTATATGAAAAACTGTTTTTT,CASSLLYEKLFF
once,NA,TRBJ1-1,TRBV9,TGTGCCAGCAGCGGCACCACAAACAGGGTTTTCACTGAAGCTTTCTTT,CASSGTTNRVFTEAFF
NA,TRBD2,TRBJ2-7,TRBV2,TGTGCCAGCAGCCGACTAGCGTACGAGCAGTACTTC,CASSRLAYEQYF
NA,NA,TRBJ1-1,TRBV5-4,TGTGCCAGCAGCCCACTTGGCCGGAACACTGAAGCTTTCTTT,CASSPLGRNTEAFF
NA,TRBD1,TRBJ2-3,TRBV7-9,TGTGCCAGCAGCCACCGGGACAGGGGGCTAGATACGCAGTATTTT,CASSHRDRGLDTQYF
NA,NA,TRBJ2-5,TRBV6-6,TGTGCCAGCACTAACGCACTACAGGGTGGTGAGACCCAGTACTTC,CASTNALQGGETQYF
NA,NA,TRBJ1-5,TRBV7-9,TGTGCCAGCAGCTATGGGGCGGGGCAGCCCCAGCATTTT,CASSYGAGQPQHF
few,NA,TRBJ1-5,TRBV6-5,TGTGCCAGCAGTTACAGGTTTAGCAATCAGCCCCAGCATTTT,CASSYRFSNQPQHF
NA,NA,TRBJ2-7,TRBV27,TGTGCCAGCAGTTTCGCGGCACTCTACGAGCAGTACTTC,CASSFAALYEQYF
NA,NA,TRBJ1-5,TRBV6-1,TGTGCCAGCAGTAGGCGGAATAGCAATCAGCCCCAGCATTTT,CASSRRNSNQPQHF
NA,NA,TRBJ1-1,TRBV6-6,TGTGCCAGCAGTTACTCGCTCTCGAACACTGAAGCTTTCTTT,CASSYSLSNTEAFF
NA,TRBD1,TRBJ1-1,TRBV6-5,TGTGCCAGCAGGTCCGGGACAGGGAGGCACACTGAAGCTTTCTTT,CASRSGTGRHTEAFF
NA,NA,TRBJ2-7,TRBV5-8,TGTGCCAGCAGCTTTACTCCAGACTACCTCGGGGCTCCCTACGAGCAGTACTTC,CASSFTPDYLGAPYEQYF
once,NA,TRBJ2-5,TRBV2,TGTGCCAGCAGTCCGGGACACCGCAAAGAGACCCAGTACTTC,CASSPGHRKETQYF
NA,TRBD1,TRBJ1-4,TRBV10-3,TGTGCCATCAGTGGAACAGGGGCCCTAAATGAAAAACTGTTTTTT,CAISGTGALNEKLFF
NA,NA,TRBJ2-2,TRBV18,TGTGCCAGCTCACTCATGGAGGGCCGGGGCACCGGGGAGCTGTTTTTT,CASSLMEGRGTGELFF
NA,NA,TRBJ2-7,TRBV6-5,TGTGCCAGCAGTTACAGGCAGGGAGTCTCCTACGAGCAGTACTTC,CASSYRQGVSYEQYF
NA,NA,TRBJ1-4,TRBV28,TGTGCCAGCAATAAGCCAGGGGTGGCTAATGAAAAACTGTTTTTT,CASNKPGVANEKLFF
NA,NA,TRBJ2-7,TRBV5-6,TGTGCCAGCAGTCTCTTCGGCGAGCAGTACTTC,CASSLFGEQYF
NA,TRBD2,TRBJ2-5,TRBV5-8,TGTGCCAGCAGTAAACTAGGGCTAGCGGGAGGTACGGGGGAGACCCAGTACTTC,CASSKLGLAGGTGETQYF
NA,TRBD1,TRBJ1-3,TRBV5-1,TGCGCCAGCAGCGTACAGGGGAACTCTGGAAACACCATATATTTT,CASSVQGNSGNTIYF
NA,NA,TRBJ1-2,TRBV2,TGTGCCATCCGGGGCTTTGGCTACACCTTC,CAIRGFGYTF
NA,NA,TRBJ1-2,TRBV12-2,TGTGCAAGTCGCTTAGACCAGACAGAATTAGATGGCTACACCTTC,CASRLDQTELDGYTF
NA,NA,TRBJ2-7,TRBV27,TGTGCCAGCAGTTTGAGCCGGGGAAACCCCTACGAGCAGTACTTC,CASSLSRGNPYEQYF
NA,NA,TRBJ1-5,TRBV5-8,TGTGCCAGCAGCGGGGGACTTAATCAGCCCCAGCATTTT,CASSGGLNQPQHF
once,NA,TRBJ1-2,TRBV18,TGTGCCAGCTCACCACGGGCAGGGACTGATGGCTACACCTTC,CASSPRAGTDGYTF
NA,TRBD1,TRBJ1-2,TRBV10-2,TGCGCCAGCAGCCCCTCAGGGGGCAGCTATGGCTACACCTTC,CASSPSGGSYGYTF
NA,TRBD1,TRBJ2-7,TRBV5-1,TGTGCCAGCAGCGTGGACAGGGTCCACGAGCAGTACTTC,CASSVDRVHEQYF
NA,NA,TRBJ1-1,TRBV19,TGTGCCAGTAACAATAGTCCGGACACGAGGAACACTGAAGCTTTCTTT,CASNNSPDTRNTEAFF
NA,NA,TRBJ2-1,TRBV2,TGTGCCAGCAGTGGGCCGAATGAGCAGTTCTTC,CASSGPNEQFF
NA,TRBD2,TRBJ2-3,TRBV28,TGTGCCAGCAGTTCTCCGGGGGGGGGCGAAGGATATACGCAGTATTTT,CASSSPGGGEGYTQYF
NA,NA,TRBJ1-1,TRBV4-1,TGCGCCAGCAGCCAAGAGGAGAGGACAACTACTTTCTTT,CASSQEERTTTFF
NA,TRBD1,TRBJ2-7,TRBV10-1,TGCGCCAGCAGTGACCGACAGGGGGCGCAGGTAATATCCTACGAGCAGTACTTC,CASSDRQGAQVISYEQYF
NA,TRBD1,TRBJ1-5,TRBV19,TGTGCCACCCAGTTGAAGACAGGGTTCCTTTATCAGCCCCAGCATTTT,CATQLKTGFLYQPQHF
NA,NA,TRBJ2-1,TRBV7-2,TGTGCCAGCAGGTTTACAGGGACGTCCTACAATGAGCAGTTCTTC,CASRFTGTSYNEQFF
NA,NA,TRBJ1-3,TRBV28,TGTGCCAGCAGTTGGTCAGACTCTGGAAACACCATATATTTT,CASSWSDSGNTIYF
NA,NA,TRBJ1-1,TRBV12-5,TGTGCTAGTGGTCGCTGGGAGGGTGGAAGGACTGAAGCTTTCTTT,CASGRWEGGRTEAFF
NA,NA,TRBJ1-5,TRBV7-9,TGTGCCAGCAGCTTACCCGGTCCCGGGCACCAGCCCCAGCATTTT,CASSLPGPGHQPQHF
NA,TRBD1,TRBJ1-2,TRBV28,TGTGCCAGCAGCCGTCCCGGGACAGGGAGCTATGGCTACACCTTC,CASSRPGTGSYGYTF
NA,TRBD1,TRBJ2-5,TRBV9,TGTGCCAGCAGCGCCGCTTCGGCGTACAGGGGGCATGAGACCCAGTACTTC,CASSAASAYRGHETQYF
NA,NA,TRBJ2-2,TRBV4-2,TGTGCCAGCAGCCAGGGTAGTGGCGGGGAGCTGTTTTTT,CASSQGSGGELFF
once,TRBD2,TRBJ2-3,TRBV28,TGTGCCAGCAGCCGGGGACTAGCGGGACAACGCACAGATACGCAGTATTTT,CASSRGLAGQRTDTQYF
NA,NA,TRBJ2-7,TRBV5-4,TGTGCCAGCAGCTCACCTGAGCGGGAGCAGTACTTC,CASSSPEREQYF
NA,TRBD1,TRBJ1-2,TRBV9,TGTGCCAGCAGCGCGGGACAGGGGGCCTATGGCTACACCTTC,CASSAGQGAYGYTF
NA,NA,TRBJ2-7,TRBV27,TGTGCCAGCAGTTCAAACAACAGGGCCCACGAGCAGTACTTC,CASSSNNRAHEQYF
NA,NA,TRBJ2-5,TRBV2,TGTGCCAGCAGGACGGGCGTTGCGAAGACCCAGTACTTC,CASRTGVAKTQYF
NA,NA,TRBJ2-1,TRBV6-1,TGTGCCAGCAGTGAATCTCTTTGGCAGGTAATCTCCAATGAGCAGTTCTTC,CASSESLWQVISNEQFF
NA,NA,TRBJ2-7,TRBV7-3,TGTGCCAGCAGCTTGGAAGGGGGCTACGAGCAGTACTTC,CASSLEGGYEQYF